Listed here are 19 T cell receptor beta chains from one sample, sequenced in a study of blood T cell repertoires in COVID-19. TCRdb keeps only in-frame clones here, not all; method: immunoSEQ multiplex PCR. This table has fewer than 250,000 clones, 92% appearing once. Sequencing was carried out using peripheral blood. Every receptor here comes from a man aged 30-40 years with COVID-19, enrolled during active disease.

The chain is built from TRBV19 and TRBJ1-1; TRBD1 aligns across 7 bases. V lost 6 bases and J lost 0; bases outside the gene matches: 7. The CDR3 loop spans 15 amino acids. CDR1 and CDR2 (germline): LNHDA, SQIVND (reference sequence). The CDR3 DNA reads as TGTGCCAGTAGGGGGGACAGTTGGATGAACACTGAAGCTTTCTTT. Translating it yields CASRGDSWMNTEAFF.

As regards this clone: In the same sample, other DNA sequences code for this CDR3. The V call is TRBV7-9, the J call TRBJ2-3; 14 bases match TRBD2. V shed 5 bases and J 4 bases; nucleotides not matched to a gene: 2. Germline CDR1 SEHNR, CDR2 FQNEAQ (reference sequence). The CDR3 is 15 residues long. The CDR3 loop reads CASSLTSGGADTQYF. In DNA, the CDR3 is TGTGCCAGCAGCCTGACTAGCGGGGGGGCAGATACGCAGTATTTT.

This chain uses TRBV19 with TRBJ1-6; 9 positions agree with TRBD1. CDR3 length: 14 amino acids. Germline V gene lookup returns CDR1 LNHDA and CDR2 SQIVND (reference sequence). V shed 8 bases and J 16 bases; nucleotides not matched to a gene: 15. CDR3 in DNA: TGTGCCAGTTCGCCCGGGACAGGGACCAGCGGACTCCACTTT. The encoded protein is CASSPGTGTSGLHF.

The rearrangement links TRBV9 to TRBJ2-3, with no clear D. Germline V gene lookup returns CDR1 SGDLS and CDR2 YYNGEE. The ends were cut back, 3 bases at V and 3 bases at J, with 11 bases in the middle. The length of the CDR3 is 14 residues. The CDR3 loop is CASSGALRTDTQYF. The CDR3 coding sequence is TGTGCCAGCAGCGGAGCATTGCGAACAGATACGCAGTATTTT.

The J gene is TRBJ2-1, the V gene TRBV7-3; 8 nucleotides agree with TRBD2. Germline loops: CDR1 SGHTA, CDR2 FQGTGA. This CDR3 comprises 15 residues. Trimming cost V 5 bases and J 2 bases; bases outside gene matches: 5. The CDR3 region is CASSPGGTAYNEQFF. In DNA form, the CDR3 reads TGTGCCAGCAGCCCGGGGGGGACGGCCTACAATGAGCAGTTCTTC.

This chain connects TRBV6-5 to TRBJ2-1; D is perhaps TRBD2 (5 bases). The germline V gene encodes CDR1 MNHEY and CDR2 SVGAGI. The germline V and J ends were trimmed by 6 bases and 10 bases, with 13 bases remaining between them. CDR3 length equals 12 residues. As DNA, the CDR3 is TGTGCCAGCAGCAGCCCCCCGGGAGAGCAGTTCTTC. Translating gives CASSSPPGEQFF.

This clone was recorded a few times. The DNA of the CDR3 is TGTGCCAGCAGCGTAGGAACGGGGACTTCCTACGAGCAGTACTTC. Protein product: CASSVGTGTSYEQYF. The V and J genes are TRBV9 and TRBJ2-7; D possibly corresponds to TRBD2 (6 bases). CDR1 and CDR2 (germline): SGDLS, YYNGEE. V was cut by 0 bases and J by 1 base, with 11 bases left in between. This CDR3 is built from 15 residues.

The count of this clone is one. This chain connects TRBV6-4 to TRBJ2-3, with 10 bases matching TRBD2. V dropped 2 bases and J dropped 4; count of bases not matched to a gene: 6. CDR3 length: 16 amino acids. Germline V CDR1 and CDR2: MRHNA, SNTAGT. This CDR3 reads CASSDPLAGDPDTQYF. CDR3 DNA sequence: TGTGCCAGCAGTGACCCCCTAGCGGGGGACCCAGATACGCAGTATTTT.

The V and J genes are TRBV5-1 and TRBJ2-1, with 7 bases fitting TRBD2. The J segment lost 8 bases and the V segment lost 1 base, leaving 6 bases of the junction unmatched. The CDR3 sequence is 14 residues long. Germline V gene lookup returns CDR1 SGHRS and CDR2 YFSETQ. The chain's CDR3 is CASSLPVGRDEQFF. The CDR3 coding sequence is TGCGCCAGCAGCTTGCCGGTGGGGAGGGATGAGCAGTTCTTC.

The rearrangement uses TRBV7-2 and TRBJ1-3, with TRBD1 identical over 10 bases. CDR3 length: 16 residues. The V segment lost 5 bases and the J segment 3 bases; nucleotides outside the gene matches: 7. Germline loops: CDR1 SGHTA, CDR2 FQGNSA. CDR3 in DNA: TGTGCCAGCAGCCCTCGGACAGGGGGTCGTGGAAACACCATATATTTT. It encodes CASSPRTGGRGNTIYF.

V gene TRBV19 combines with J gene TRBJ1-2; D gene ambiguous. V was trimmed by 5 bases and J by 3 bases, leaving 13 bases between them. CDR3 length: 14 amino acids. Germline CDR1 is LNHDA and CDR2 is SQIVND (reference sequence). CDR3 coding DNA: TGTGCCAGTAGTCCGCGTGCCCGGGACTATGGCTACACCTTC. Amino acid sequence: CASSPRARDYGYTF.

This chain links TRBV27 with TRBJ1-2; 9 bases are a match to TRBD1. The CDR3 runs 15 residues. Trimming cost V 6 bases and J 8 bases; bases outside gene matches: 13. The germline CDR1 and CDR2 sequences are MNHEY and SMNVEV (reference sequence). The CDR3 DNA sequence: TGTGCCAGCAGCCTACAGGGGGCTAGGCAGCAGGGCTACACCTTC. Residues: CASSLQGARQQGYTF.

The chain uses TRBV5-1 and TRBJ1-1; TRBD1 is a possible D gene (6 bases). V gave up 5 bases and J gave up 4 bases, with 21 bases separating them. CDR3 length: 16 residues. CDR1 is SGHRS, CDR2 YFSETQ, per germline. Here the CDR3 reads CASSSNLGGAPTEAFF. CDR3 coding DNA: TGCGCCAGCAGTTCCAACCTAGGGGGGGCTCCCACTGAAGCTTTCTTT.

The genes are TRBV19 and TRBJ2-5; weak D call: TRBD2 (5 bases). The V gene lost 5 bases and the J gene lost 3 bases, with 10 bases spanning the gap. Germline CDR1 LNHDA, CDR2 SQIVND (reference sequence). The CDR3 is made up of 13 amino acids. CDR3 DNA: TGTGCCAGTAGTGTGGGTAGCGAAGAGACCCAGTACTTC. Amino acid sequence: CASSVGSEETQYF.

This chain joins TRBV27 and TRBJ2-7, with 7 bases lining up with TRBD2. Germline CDR1 MNHEY, CDR2 SMNVEV (reference sequence). Trimming took 10 bases from V and 7 from J; bases not matched to a gene: 13. The CDR3 runs to 13 residues. As DNA, the CDR3 is TGTGCCACAGCGGGACCAACCAAGGAAGAGCAGTACTTC. Residues: CATAGPTKEEQYF.

J is TRBJ2-7 and V is TRBV15; TRBD1 aligns across 8 bases. Germline trimming cut 0 bases from V and 5 bases from J; bases unmatched to any gene: 12. There are 17 residues in the CDR3. Per the germline V gene, CDR1 is LNHNV and CDR2 is YYDKDF (reference sequence). The CDR3 is CATSRDHLGQGSNEQYF. DNA of the CDR3: TGTGCCACCAGCAGAGATCATCTCGGACAGGGTTCCAACGAGCAGTACTTC.

This chain joins TRBV7-9 and TRBJ1-4, with D perhaps TRBD1 (6 bases). The V end was cut by 5 bases, the J end by 5 bases, with 9 bases between. The CDR3 extends over 13 amino acids. Germline assignment: CDR1 SEHNR and CDR2 FQNEAQ (reference sequence). The CDR3 here is CASSRGQNEKLFF. DNA of the CDR3: TGTGCCAGCAGCCGAGGACAGAATGAAAAACTGTTTTTT.

The chain couples TRBV19 to TRBJ2-7, with D tentatively TRBD1 (6 bases). V lost 5 bases, J lost 1 base, and 12 bases lay in between. Per germline, CDR1 LNHDA and CDR2 SQIVND (reference sequence). This CDR3 comprises 14 residues. In nucleotides, the CDR3 is TGTGCCAGTAGTTTCCGGGACACGTCCTACGAGCAGTACTTC. This gives the protein CASSFRDTSYEQYF.

The chain employs TRBV18 and TRBJ2-1; 8 bases align to TRBD2. The CDR3 is made up of 15 amino acids. Trimming at V came to 3 bases and at J to 5 bases, leaving 6 bases not matched to a gene. Germline V gives CDR1 KGHSH, CDR2 LQKENI. DNA for the CDR3: TGTGCCAGCTCACCCGGGACTAGACTAGACAATGAGCAGTTCTTC. Its protein is CASSPGTRLDNEQFF.